This TCR beta chain was sequenced for a study of identical twins. Findings of the study overall: Excess sharing by twins proved weaker in beta out-of-frame sequences. Fewer insertions were carried by abundant cord blood beta clonotypes, but none was seen in memory repertoires. The authors drew conclusions from cross-sectional statistical analysis rather than following the same donors.

MiXCR, applied by TCRdb to the 5' RACE reads, yields one record per CDR3 protein. Of about 720,000 distinct CDR3 sequences detected, around a sixth appear once; the ten largest clones hold roughly 13%. Trimming took 6 bases from V and 4 from J; bases not matched to a gene: 9. The CDR3 loop spans 15 amino acids. The germline V gene encodes CDR1 MNHEY and CDR2 SMNVEV (reference sequence). Remarks on this clonotype: Its cognate antigen is unknown.

These records were also assigned to another study, of T cells expressing NK-cell markers.

Sequenced sample: PBMCs. This sequence joins TRBV27 and TRBJ2-7; 10 positions agree with TRBD1. This TCR was recovered from a woman aged 18 to 35 in good health. The CDR3: CASSIGQGVMYEQYF. In nucleotides, the CDR3 is TGTGCCAGCAGCATCGGACAGGGGGTTATGTACGAGCAGTACTTC.